These 6 T cell receptor beta chains originate from one sample sequenced in a study of Ad26.COV2.S vaccination and SARS-CoV-2 variants. The treatment here: some 19 received Ad26.COV2.S at low or high dose, single or two shots; 5 received placebo; per-sample allocation not given. All samples were drawn on day 63, counting from the first vaccine or placebo injection. Libraries were prepared by immunoSEQ multiplex PCR; TCRdb keeps only in-frame clonotypes and omits some of them. The table has 200,000 to 300,000 clones, roughly 88% seen once; the top ten hold about 10%. Sequencing used peripheral blood, obtained in a trial of Ad26.COV2.S vaccine versus placebo. These receptors were collected from a person between 18 and 59 years old who received the Ad26.COV2.S COVID-19 vaccine or a placebo.

The rearrangement uses TRBV7-2 and TRBJ2-7; the D gene is possibly TRBD1 (7 bases). Germline V gene lookup returns CDR1 SGHTA and CDR2 FQGNSA. The CDR3 is made up of 14 amino acids. V was trimmed by 5 bases and J by 4 bases, leaving 15 bases between them. CDR3 DNA: TGTGCCAGCAGCCCCGAACAGGGGAGGTACGAGCAGTACTTC. Translated: CASSPEQGRYEQYF.

The J gene is TRBJ2-5, the V gene TRBV3-1 (or the pseudogene TRBV3-2); the D gene could be TRBD1 or TRBD2 (5 bases each). Germline V lookup: CDR1 LGHDT, CDR2 YNNKEL (reference sequence). V was clipped by 4 bases and J by 2 bases, with 14 bases between them. CDR3 size: 15 residues. The CDR3: CASSPIRGAQETQYF. CDR3 coding DNA: TGTGCCAGCAGCCCGATTAGAGGGGCACAAGAGACCCAGTACTTC.

The rearrangement joins TRBV7-9 to TRBJ1-1; 9 bases align to TRBD1. Germline CDR1 and CDR2: SEHNR and FQNEAQ (reference sequence). The J segment lost 0 bases and the V segment lost 1 base, leaving 0 bases of the junction unmatched. The CDR3 is 15 amino acids. The CDR3 loop is CASSLGDRVNTEAFF. The CDR3 region has the DNA TGTGCCAGCAGCTTAGGGGACAGGGTGAACACTGAAGCTTTCTTT.

This chain connects TRBV11-2 to TRBJ1-1; a possible D gene is TRBD1 (6 bases). The CDR3 is 16 amino acids. Germline CDR1 is SGHAT and CDR2 is FQNNGV. Trimming shortened V by 6 bases and J by 3 bases, and 20 bases separated the two germline ends. CDR3 sequence reads: CASRLAWTERDTEAFF. DNA of the CDR3: TGTGCCAGCAGACTAGCTTGGACAGAACGAGACACTGAAGCTTTCTTT. Drawing the rest from reference TRBV11-2 and TRBJ1-1, the complete variable domain is EAGVAQSPRYKIIEKRQSVAFWCNPISGHATLYWYQQILGQGPKLLIQFQNNGVVDDSQLPKDRFSAERLKGVDSTLKIQPAKLEDSAVYLCASRLAWTERDTEAFFGQGTRLTVV.

The V call is TRBV11-3, the J call TRBJ2-7, with D hard to call. The ends were cut back, 5 bases at V and 12 bases at J, with 8 bases in the middle. The V gene's germline CDR1 is SGHNT and CDR2 YENEEA. The length of the CDR3 is 9 residues. The CDR3 coding sequence is TGTGCCAGCAGCCTGAGTCCGTACTTC. It is translated as CASSLSPYF.

A note on this clone: Within the sample, other DNA sequences also encode this same CDR3. The chain carries TRBV9 and TRBJ2-2; tentatively, D is TRBD2 (5 bases). This CDR3 has 13 residues. V shed 5 bases and J shed 2 bases, with 7 bases lying between them. Germline CDR1 reads SGDLS; CDR2 reads YYNGEE. CDR3 in amino acids: CASRAGNTGELFF. CDR3 sequence (DNA): TGTGCCAGCAGGGCGGGTAACACCGGGGAGCTGTTTTTT. Filled out from reference TRBV9 and TRBJ2-2, the complete variable domain reads DSGVTQTPKHLITATGQRVTLRCSPRSGDLSVYWYQQSLDQGLQFLIQYYNGEERAKGNILERFSAQQFPDLHSELNLSSLELGDSALYFCASRAGNTGELFFGEGSRLTVL.